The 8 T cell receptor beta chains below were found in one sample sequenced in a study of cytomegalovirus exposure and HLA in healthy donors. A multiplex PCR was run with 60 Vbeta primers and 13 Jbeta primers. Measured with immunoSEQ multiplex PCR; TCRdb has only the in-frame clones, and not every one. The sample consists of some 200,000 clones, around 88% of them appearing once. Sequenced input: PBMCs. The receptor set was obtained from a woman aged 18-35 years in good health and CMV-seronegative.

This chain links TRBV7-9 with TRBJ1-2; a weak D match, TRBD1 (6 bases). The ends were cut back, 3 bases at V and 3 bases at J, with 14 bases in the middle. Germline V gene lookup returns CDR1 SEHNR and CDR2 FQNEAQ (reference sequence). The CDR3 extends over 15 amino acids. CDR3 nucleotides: TGTGCCAGCAGCTTTTTTAGGCAGGGGTACTATGGCTACACCTTC. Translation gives CASSFFRQGYYGYTF.

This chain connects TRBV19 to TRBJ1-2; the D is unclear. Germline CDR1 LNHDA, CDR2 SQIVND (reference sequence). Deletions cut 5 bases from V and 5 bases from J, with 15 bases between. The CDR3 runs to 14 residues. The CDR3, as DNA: TGTGCCAGTAGTCCGAGGCTGGGTTTGTATGGCTACACCTTC. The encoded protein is CASSPRLGLYGYTF.

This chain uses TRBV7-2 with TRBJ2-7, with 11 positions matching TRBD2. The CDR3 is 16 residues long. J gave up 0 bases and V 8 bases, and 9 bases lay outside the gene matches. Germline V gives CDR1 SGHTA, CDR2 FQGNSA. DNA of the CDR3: TGTGCCAGCCGGGAACTAGCGGGAGTCGCCTCCTACGAGCAGTACTTC. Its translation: CASRELAGVASYEQYF. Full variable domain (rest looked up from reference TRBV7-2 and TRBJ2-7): GAGVSQSPSNKVTEKGKDVELRCDPISGHTALYWYRQSLGQGLEFLIYFQGNSAPDKSGLPSDRFSAERTGGSVSTLTIQRTQQEDSAVYLCASRELAGVASYEQYFGPGTRLTVT.

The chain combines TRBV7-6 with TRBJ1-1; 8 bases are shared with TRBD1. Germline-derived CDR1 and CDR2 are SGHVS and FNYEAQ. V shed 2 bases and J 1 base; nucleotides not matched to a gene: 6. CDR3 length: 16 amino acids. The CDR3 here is CASSLTEDRANTEAFF. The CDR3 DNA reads TGTGCCAGCAGCTTAACAGAGGACAGGGCGAACACTGAAGCTTTCTTT.

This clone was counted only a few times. The CDR3 spells CASSQDSPDSIAKNIQYF. The CDR3, as DNA: TGTGCCAGCAGCCAAGATTCCCCCGATAGCATAGCCAAAAACATTCAGTACTTC. The chain uses TRBV4-2 and TRBJ2-4; D unresolved. Germline V CDR1 and CDR2: LGHNA, YNFKEQ. The V and J ends lost 0 bases and 0 bases respectively, with 15 bases between them. The length of the CDR3 is 18 residues.

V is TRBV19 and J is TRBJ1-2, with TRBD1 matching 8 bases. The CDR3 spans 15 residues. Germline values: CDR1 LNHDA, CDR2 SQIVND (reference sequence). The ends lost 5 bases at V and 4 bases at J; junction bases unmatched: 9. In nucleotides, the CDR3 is TGTGCCAGTAGTCCCGGGACAGGTATGAGCTATGGCTACACCTTC. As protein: CASSPGTGMSYGYTF.

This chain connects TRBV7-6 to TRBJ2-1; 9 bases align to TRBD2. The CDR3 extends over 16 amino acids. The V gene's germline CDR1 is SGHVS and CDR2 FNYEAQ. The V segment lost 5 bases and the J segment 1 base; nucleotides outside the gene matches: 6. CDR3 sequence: CASSGLLAGSYNEQFF. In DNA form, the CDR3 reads TGTGCCAGCAGCGGACTACTAGCGGGTTCCTACAATGAGCAGTTCTTC.

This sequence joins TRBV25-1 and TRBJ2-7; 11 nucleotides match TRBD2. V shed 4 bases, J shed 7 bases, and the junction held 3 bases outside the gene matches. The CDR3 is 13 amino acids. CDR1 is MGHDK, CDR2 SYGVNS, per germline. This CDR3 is CASSASSGREQYF. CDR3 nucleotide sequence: TGTGCCAGCAGTGCGTCTAGCGGGAGGGAGCAGTACTTC.